These 22 T cell receptor beta chains were sequenced from one sample in a study of cytomegalovirus exposure and HLA in healthy donors. PCR used 60 Vbeta primers and 13 Jbeta primers. The method was immunoSEQ multiplex PCR; TCRdb's version includes in-frame clones alone and lacks a portion of them. Of approximately 130,000 clones listed, approximately 89% are singletons. Input material: PBMCs. The source of these receptors is a woman in her twenties or thirties in good health and CMV-seropositive.

The CDR3 DNA follows: TGTGCCAGCAGGCGGGGTGGGGACTACGAGCAGTACTTC. This sequence encodes CASRRGGDYEQYF. The chain employs TRBV5-6 and TRBJ2-7; D is possibly TRBD2 (6 bases). The CDR3 spans 13 residues. In germline, CDR1 is SGHDT, CDR2 YYEEEE. Trimming removed 5 bases from V and 3 bases from J, with 12 bases in between. Drawing the rest from reference TRBV5-6 and TRBJ2-7, the complete variable domain is DAGVTQSPTHLIKTRGQQVTLRCSPKSGHDTVSWYQQALGQGPQFIFQYYEEEERQRGNFPDRFSGHQFPNYSSELNVNALLLGDSALYLCASRRGGDYEQYFGPGTRLTVT.

V usage is TRBV11-1 and J usage is TRBJ2-7; D might be TRBD2 (5 bases). Germline values: CDR1 SGHAT, CDR2 FQDESV (reference sequence). V was clipped by 5 bases and J by 0 bases, with 11 bases between them. The CDR3 loop spans 14 amino acids. The chain's CDR3 is CASSLHGVSYEQYF. The CDR3 DNA reads TGTGCCAGCAGCCTTCACGGGGTCTCCTACGAGCAGTACTTC. Full variable domain (missing parts from reference TRBV11-1 and TRBJ2-7): EAEVAQSPRYKITEKSQAVAFWCDPISGHATLYWYRQILGQGPELLVQFQDESVVDDSQLPKDRFSAERLKGVDSTLKIQPAELGDSAMYLCASSLHGVSYEQYFGPGTRLTVT.

The chain combines TRBV28 with TRBJ1-1; tentatively, D is TRBD1 (6 bases). V lost 8 bases to trimming and J lost 0 bases, with 16 bases between them. Germline V CDR1 and CDR2: MDHEN, SYDVKM. This CDR3 has 15 amino acids. The CDR3: CASQGGGALNTEAFF. CDR3 coding DNA: TGTGCCAGCCAGGGTGGGGGGGCTTTGAACACTGAAGCTTTCTTT. Full variable domain (outside the CDR3, taken from reference TRBV28 and TRBJ1-1): DVKVTQSSRYLVKRTGEKVFLECVQDMDHENMFWYRQDPGLGLRLIYFSYDVKMKEKGDIPEGYSVSREKKERFSLILESASTNQTSMYLCASQGGGALNTEAFFGQGTRLTVV.

This chain joins TRBV25-1 and TRBJ1-4; the D gene is possibly TRBD1 (6 bases). Germline lookup yields CDR1 MGHDK and CDR2 SYGVNS. The V end was cut by 4 bases, the J end by 8 bases, with 14 bases between. This CDR3 is 14 amino acids long. The CDR3 loop reads CASSGMGAREKLFF. Here the CDR3 DNA reads TGTGCCAGCAGTGGAATGGGGGCGAGGGAAAAACTGTTTTTT. Full variable domain (missing parts from reference TRBV25-1 and TRBJ1-4): EADIYQTPRYLVIGTGKKITLECSQTMGHDKMYWYQQDPGMELHLIHYSYGVNSTEKGDLSSESTVSRIRTEHFPLTLESARPSHTSQYLCASSGMGAREKLFFGSGTQLSVL.

This clone came up once. The chain is built from TRBV29-1 and TRBJ2-4; TRBD2 matches at 9 bases. After removal of 1 base from V and 7 bases from J, the junction contained 5 bases not matched to a gene. Germline V gene sequence: CDR1 SQVTM, CDR2 ANQGSEA. The CDR3 consists of 14 residues. CDR3 sequence reads: CSVEGLAGRNIQYF. Written as DNA, the CDR3 is TGCAGCGTTGAAGGGCTAGCGGGAAGGAACATTCAGTACTTC.

This rearrangement joins TRBV4-2 to TRBJ2-7; 15 bases align to TRBD2. With 1 base clipped from V and 2 bases from J, the junction kept 0 bases outside the gene matches. Germline V CDR1 and CDR2: LGHNA, YNFKEQ. CDR3 length: 16 amino acids. The CDR3 sequence: CASSQGTSGGAYEQYF. CDR3 coding DNA: TGTGCCAGCAGCCAAGGGACTAGCGGGGGGGCCTACGAGCAGTACTTC.

The rearrangement uses TRBV7-6 and TRBJ1-4, with 7 bases matching TRBD1. Germline assignment: CDR1 SGHVS and CDR2 FNYEAQ. The CDR3 loop spans 15 amino acids. After removal of 1 base from V and 7 bases from J, the junction contained 6 bases not matched to a gene. The CDR3 DNA is TGTGCCAGCAGCTTAGATGCAGGGGGTGGTGAAAAACTGTTTTTT. Translation gives CASSLDAGGGEKLFF.

The rearrangement uses TRBV19 and TRBJ2-1; maybe TRBD2 (6 bases). Looked up from germline, CDR1 is LNHDA and CDR2 is SQIVND (reference sequence). The ends were cut back, 3 bases at V and 0 bases at J, with 12 bases in the middle. This CDR3 comprises 16 residues. The CDR3 sequence is CASSILAGGSYNEQFF. In nucleotides, the CDR3 is TGTGCCAGTAGTATTCTTGCCGGGGGCTCCTACAATGAGCAGTTCTTC.

The sample holds a few counts of this clone. The chain is built from TRBV29-1 and TRBJ2-1; 13 positions match TRBD2. The CDR3 has 13 amino acids. Unmatched junction bases numbered 4, after V lost 7 bases and J lost 7 bases. The germline gives CDR1 SQVTM, CDR2 ANQGSEA. CDR3 bases: TGCAGCGGAGGACTAGCGGGAGTAAATGAGCAGTTCTTC. Amino acids: CSGGLAGVNEQFF.

V usage is TRBV5-1 and J usage is TRBJ2-3; 7 positions agree with TRBD1. Germline loops: CDR1 SGHRS, CDR2 YFSETQ. The CDR3 contains 15 residues. The V and J ends lost 2 bases and 4 bases, in that order; junction bases with no gene match: 7. CDR3 protein: CASSFRQGDADTQYF. CDR3 sequence (DNA): TGCGCCAGCAGCTTTAGACAGGGCGACGCAGATACGCAGTATTTT.

The V gene is TRBV28, the J gene TRBJ2-7; TRBD1 agrees at 12 bases. CDR1 and CDR2 from the germline V gene are MDHEN and SYDVKM. V was pared by 8 bases and J by 7 bases, with 12 bases of the junction left unmatched. The length of the CDR3 is 15 residues. This CDR3 reads CASDPEGQGAGEQYF. CDR3 nucleotide sequence: TGTGCCAGCGATCCGGAGGGACAGGGGGCAGGGGAGCAGTACTTC.

V is TRBV5-6 and J is TRBJ2-1; D gene ambiguous. Germline lookup yields CDR1 SGHDT and CDR2 YYEEEE. Trimming removed 2 bases from V and 9 bases from J, with 9 bases in between. The CDR3 is made up of 12 amino acids. Written as DNA, the CDR3 is TGTGCCAGCAGCTTAGGAGTTATTGAGCAGTTCTTC. Its translation is CASSLGVIEQFF.

This rearrangement joins TRBV28 to TRBJ1-2; no reliable D call. Germline V CDR1 and CDR2: MDHEN, SYDVKM. CDR3 size: 14 residues. V was pared by 5 bases and J by 6 bases, with 16 bases between. In nucleotides, the CDR3 is TGTGCCAGCAGTGGTCGGGGAGGGTGGGATGGCTACACCTTC. Residues: CASSGRGGWDGYTF.

The chain has TRBV13 and TRBJ2-7; 9 bases line up with TRBD1. This CDR3 comprises 13 residues. The J segment lost 9 bases and the V segment lost 3 bases, leaving 6 bases of the junction unmatched. Germline CDR1 and CDR2: PRHDT and FYEKMQ (reference sequence). CDR3 coding DNA: TGTGCCAGCAGCTTCCCTAGACAGGGGGGGCAGTACTTC. Its translation is CASSFPRQGGQYF.

J is TRBJ2-2 and V is TRBV2; a possible D gene is TRBD2 (7 bases). Trimming pared 1 base from V and 7 bases from J, leaving 10 bases between. CDR3 length: 14 residues. Germline V gene sequence: CDR1 SNHLY, CDR2 FYNNEI. The CDR3 nucleotides read TGTGCCAGCAGTGAAGGGGGGGGCTACGGGGAGCTGTTTTTT. Translating gives CASSEGGGYGELFF.

This chain connects TRBV9 to TRBJ2-7; 9 bases agree with TRBD1. Germline lookup yields CDR1 SGDLS and CDR2 YYNGEE. The CDR3 has 15 residues. V gave up 3 bases and J gave up 5 bases; unmatched junction bases: 9. The CDR3: CASSEGGTGFDEQYF. CDR3 coding DNA: TGTGCCAGCAGCGAGGGGGGGACAGGGTTTGACGAGCAGTACTTC.

The genes are TRBV6-6 and TRBJ2-5, with 8 positions matching TRBD1. CDR3 length equals 15 residues. The germline CDR1 and CDR2 sequences are MNHNY and SVGAGI (reference sequence). Unmatched junction bases numbered 4, after V lost 4 bases and J lost 0 bases. CDR3 protein: CASSSYRGDQETQYF. The CDR3 DNA reads TGTGCCAGCAGTTCTTACAGGGGGGACCAAGAGACCCAGTACTTC.

The chain joins TRBV5-4 to TRBJ2-3; TRBD1 might be the D (6 bases). The V and J ends lost 1 base and 7 bases respectively, with 16 bases between them. The germline gives CDR1 SGHNT, CDR2 YYREEE (reference sequence). The CDR3 has 15 residues. This CDR3 reads CASSLLETQGHTQYF. The CDR3 DNA follows: TGTGCCAGCAGCTTGTTAGAAACGCAGGGGCATACGCAGTATTTT.

The rearrangement joins TRBV6-4 to TRBJ1-5, with D unresolved. CDR1 is MRHNA and CDR2 is SNTAGT in the germline V gene. The ends were cut back, 6 bases at V and 4 bases at J, with 4 bases in the middle. The CDR3 consists of 11 residues. The CDR3 DNA sequence: TGTGCCAGCAGGGCAAATCAGCCCCAGCATTTT. Its protein is CASRANQPQHF.

The V and J genes are TRBV2 and TRBJ1-2; weak D call: TRBD1 (5 bases). This CDR3 spans 12 amino acids. The germline CDR1 and CDR2 sequences are SNHLY and FYNNEI. V was cut by 6 bases and J by 7 bases, with 12 bases left in between. DNA of the CDR3: TGTGCCAGCAGCCTAGGGGAAGGTGGCTACACCTTC. It encodes CASSLGEGGYTF.

The chain uses TRBV5-4 and TRBJ1-1; a weak D match, TRBD1 (5 bases). Germline assignment: CDR1 SGHNT and CDR2 YYREEE (reference sequence). The CDR3 covers 14 residues. V shed 4 bases and J shed 5 bases, with 15 bases lying between them. CDR3 sequence reads: CASSRTWGDTEAFF. The CDR3 nucleotides read TGTGCCAGCAGCCGGACCTGGGGGGATACTGAAGCTTTCTTT. The entire variable domain, with the rest obtained from reference TRBV5-4 and TRBJ1-1, is as follows: ETGVTQSPTHLIKTRGQQVTLRCSSQSGHNTVSWYQQALGQGPQFIFQYYREEENGRGNFPPRFSGLQFPNYSSELNVNALELDDSALYLCASSRTWGDTEAFFGQGTRLTVV.

This clone was detected a few times. This chain links TRBV20-1 with TRBJ1-1; D gene ambiguous. Trimming took 3 bases from V and 6 from J, leaving 8 bases between them. The CDR3 covers 11 residues. The germline V gene has CDR1 DFQATT and CDR2 SNEGSKA (reference sequence). CDR3 DNA sequence: TGCAGTGCTAGCGGGTATTCTGAAGCTTTCTTT. Translation: CSASGYSEAFF.